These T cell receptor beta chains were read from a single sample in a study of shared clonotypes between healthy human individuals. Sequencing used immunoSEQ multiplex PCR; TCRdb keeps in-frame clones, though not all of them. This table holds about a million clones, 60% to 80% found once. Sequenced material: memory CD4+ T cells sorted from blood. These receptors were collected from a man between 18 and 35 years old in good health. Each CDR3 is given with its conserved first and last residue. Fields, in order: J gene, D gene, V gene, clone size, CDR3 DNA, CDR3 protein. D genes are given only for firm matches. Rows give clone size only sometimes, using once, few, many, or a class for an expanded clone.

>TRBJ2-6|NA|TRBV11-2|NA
TGTGCCAGCAGCGGGGACCTCTCTGGGGCCAACGTCCTGACTTTC
CASSGDLSGANVLTF
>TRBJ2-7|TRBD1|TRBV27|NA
TGTGCCAGCAGCCCGGGACAGGGGGGGTACGAGCAGTACTTC
CASSPGQGGYEQYF
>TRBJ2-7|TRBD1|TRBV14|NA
TGTGCCAGCAGCCAATCAACGGGACAGGGGATTTACGAGCAGTACTTC
CASSQSTGQGIYEQYF
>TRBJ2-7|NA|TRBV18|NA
TGTGCCAGCTCACCAGGGGTAAGCTCCTACGAGCAGTACTTC
CASSPGVSSYEQYF
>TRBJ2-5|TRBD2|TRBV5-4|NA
TGTGCCAGCAGCTTGGTAACCTGGCGGGAGGGAACCCAAGAGACCCAGTACTTC
CASSLVTWREGTQETQYF
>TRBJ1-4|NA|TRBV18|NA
TGTGCCAGCTCACCACTCGGGGACACTAATGAAAAACTGTTTTTT
CASSPLGDTNEKLFF
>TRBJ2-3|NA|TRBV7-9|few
TGTGCCAGCAGCTTAGACAGGCCCAAAACAGATACGCAGTATTTT
CASSLDRPKTDTQYF
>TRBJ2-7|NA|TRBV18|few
TGTGCCAGTCAGATGGGACCCAAGAGGGAGCAGTACTTC
CASQMGPKREQYF
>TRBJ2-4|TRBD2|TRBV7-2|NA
TGTGCCAGCAGCTCGGGACTAGCGGAAAACATTCAGTACTTC
CASSSGLAENIQYF
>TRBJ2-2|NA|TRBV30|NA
TGTGCCTGGATGGACCGGGGTAGAACCCGAGGCACCGGGGAGCTGTTTTTT
CAWMDRGRTRGTGELFF
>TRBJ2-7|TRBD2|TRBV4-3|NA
TGCGCCAGCAGCTCCGGACTAGCGGGGAGAGAGCAGTACTTC
CASSSGLAGREQYF
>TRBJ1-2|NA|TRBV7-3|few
TGTGCCAGCAGCCAAGAGGATGGGTATGGCTACACCTTC
CASSQEDGYGYTF
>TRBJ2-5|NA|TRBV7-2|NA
TGTGCCAGCAGCTCTATCGCGGGGGAGACCCAGTACTTC
CASSSIAGETQYF
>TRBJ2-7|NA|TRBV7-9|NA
TGTGCCAGCAGCTTAAGTACGACAGGTCCCTACGAGCAGTACTTC
CASSLSTTGPYEQYF
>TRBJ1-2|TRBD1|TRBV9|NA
TGTGCCAGCGGCGGGCGAGGGGGCGCGGCGGAGGGCTACACCTTC
CASGGRGGAAEGYTF
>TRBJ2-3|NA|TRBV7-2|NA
TGTGCCAGCAGCTTATTATCAGATACGCAGTATTTT
CASSLLSDTQYF
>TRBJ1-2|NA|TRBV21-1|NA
TGTGCCAGCAGCAAAAGTGGGACCCACAACTATGGCTACACCTTC
CASSKSGTHNYGYTF
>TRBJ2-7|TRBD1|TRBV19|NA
TGTGCCAGTAGTACCCCAGGACAGGGTCGGAACGAGCAGTACTTC
CASSTPGQGRNEQYF
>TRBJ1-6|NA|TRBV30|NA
TGTGCCTGGAACCCAACGGGACGGTATAATTCACCCCTCCACTTT
CAWNPTGRYNSPLHF
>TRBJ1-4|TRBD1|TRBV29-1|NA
TGCAGCGCCGGGACAGGGGGCAAAAAACTGTTTTTT
CSAGTGGKKLFF
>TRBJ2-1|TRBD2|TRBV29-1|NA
TGCAGCGTGGTAGCGGGGGGGTATCCCAATGAGCAGTTCTTC
CSVVAGGYPNEQFF
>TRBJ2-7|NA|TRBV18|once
TGTGCCAGCTCACCACTACCGGGGAGAAACGAGCAGTACTTC
CASSPLPGRNEQYF
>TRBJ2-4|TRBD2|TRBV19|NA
TGTGCCAGTAGTATAGGTTGGACTAGCCGAACAGACAAAAACATTCAGTACTTC
CASSIGWTSRTDKNIQYF
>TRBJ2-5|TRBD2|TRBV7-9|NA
TGTGCCAGCAGCGTTAGACTAGCCCAGCAAGAGACCCAGTACTTC
CASSVRLAQQETQYF
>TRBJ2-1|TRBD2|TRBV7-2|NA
TGTGCCAGCAGCTCGACTAGCGGGAGTGCCAATGAGCAGTTCTTC
CASSSTSGSANEQFF
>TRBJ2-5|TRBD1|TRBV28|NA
TGTGCCAGCAGGGTGACAGGGGGGCTGACTTCGGAGACCCAGTACTTC
CASRVTGGLTSETQYF
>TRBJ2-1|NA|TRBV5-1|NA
TGCGCCAGCAGCAACGAACAGGGCTCCTACAATGAGCAGTTCTTC
CASSNEQGSYNEQFF